This TCR beta chain stems from a study of response to subunit inactivated influenza vaccine. TCRdb used MiXCR to reprocess the RT-PCR reads, holding one entry per CDR3 protein. This table has about 800,000 distinct CDR3 sequences, 21% appearing once. This clonotype came up a few times. Its antigen is unknown. Findings of the study overall: After each seasonal influenza vaccination, few new T cells are recruited, the authors suggested.

The CDR3 contains 13 residues. V was pared by 11 bases and J by 1 base, with 7 bases of the junction left unmatched. This clonotype was obtained from a middle-aged man who received an inactivated influenza vaccine. Specimen: PBMCs from blood, collected 5 to 6 days after vaccination. The chain recombines TRBV12-3 or TRBV12-4 with TRBJ2-5; 7 bases line up with TRBD1. CDR3: CASKDRSQETQYF. The DNA of the CDR3 is TGTGCCTCTAAGGACAGGAGCCAAGAGACCCAGTACTTC.